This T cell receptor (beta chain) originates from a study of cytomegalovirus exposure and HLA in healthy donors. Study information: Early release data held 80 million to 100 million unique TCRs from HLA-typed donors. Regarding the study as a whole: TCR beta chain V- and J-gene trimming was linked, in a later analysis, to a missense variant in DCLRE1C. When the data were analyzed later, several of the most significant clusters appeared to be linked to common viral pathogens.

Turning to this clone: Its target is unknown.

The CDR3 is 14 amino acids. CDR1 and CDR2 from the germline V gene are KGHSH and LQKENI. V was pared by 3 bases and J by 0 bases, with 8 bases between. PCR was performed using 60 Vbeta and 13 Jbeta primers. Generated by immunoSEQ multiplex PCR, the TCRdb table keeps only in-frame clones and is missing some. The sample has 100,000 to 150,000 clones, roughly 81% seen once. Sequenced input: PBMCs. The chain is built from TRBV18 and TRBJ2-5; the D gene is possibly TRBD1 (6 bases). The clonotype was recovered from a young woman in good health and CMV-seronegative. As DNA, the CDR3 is TGTGCCAGCTCACCGACAGGTAACCAAGAGACCCAGTACTTC. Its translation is CASSPTGNQETQYF.